This T cell receptor beta chain was sequenced during a study of PD-1 blockade in classical Hodgkin lymphoma. General observations from the study: Reports indicated that newly diagnosed patients had lower baseline TCR diversity than healthy donors did. Whereas CD4+ TCR diversity had risen significantly by C4D1, CD8+ TCR diversity had not.

The table came from immunoSEQ multiplex PCR; TCRdb's copy has only in-frame clones and leaves some out. The sample includes tens of thousands of clones, 81% of them seen just once. A note on this clone: Its cognate antigen is unknown.

Every one of the patients relapsed after autologous stem cell transplantation (brentuximab vedotin exposure was variable). Best responses included complete response and partial response; otherwise, the best response was progressive disease. Germline-derived CDR1 and CDR2 are LNHDA and SQIVND (reference sequence). This CDR3 comprises 12 residues. Trimming removed 5 bases from V and 9 bases from J, with 14 bases in between. This sequence joins TRBV19 and TRBJ2-7, with unresolved D. The origin of this receptor is a human donor with classical Hodgkin lymphoma. This specimen consisted of peripheral blood mononuclear cells (PBMCs), obtained at baseline. The CDR3 bases are TGTGCCAGTAGTGACTCTTCCTTAGTGCAGTACGTC. Translating it yields CASSDSSLVQYV.